The sequence of this TCR beta chain was determined in a study of identical twins. This CDR3 is 14 amino acids long. V shed 3 bases and J shed 3 bases, with 12 bases lying between them. Germline values: CDR1 SQVTM, CDR2 ANQGSEA. This clonotype was detected only a few times. TCRdb ran MiXCR on the 5' RACE reads and lists one entry per CDR3 protein. The data hold around 670,000 distinct CDR3 sequences, with 5.5% to 6.5% observed a single time. The rearrangement links TRBV29-1 to TRBJ2-1; D is unclear. Sequences were obtained from naive T cells sorted from blood. The TCR comes from a man younger than 30 in good health. The DNA of the CDR3 is TGCAGCGTTGAGCGGCTAGAAGTCTACAATGAGCAGTTCTTC. This codes for CSVERLEVYNEQFF.